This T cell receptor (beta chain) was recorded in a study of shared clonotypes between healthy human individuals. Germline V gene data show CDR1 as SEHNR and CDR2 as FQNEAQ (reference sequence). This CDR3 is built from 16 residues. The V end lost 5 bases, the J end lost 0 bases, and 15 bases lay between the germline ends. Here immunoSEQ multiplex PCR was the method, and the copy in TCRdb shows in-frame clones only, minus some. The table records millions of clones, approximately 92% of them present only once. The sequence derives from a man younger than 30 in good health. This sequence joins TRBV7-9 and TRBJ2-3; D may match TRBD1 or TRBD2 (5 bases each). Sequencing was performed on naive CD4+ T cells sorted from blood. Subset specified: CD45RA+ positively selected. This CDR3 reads CASSLPPGPSTDTQYF. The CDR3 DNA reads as TGTGCCAGCAGCCTACCCCCGGGGCCTAGCACAGATACGCAGTATTTT.